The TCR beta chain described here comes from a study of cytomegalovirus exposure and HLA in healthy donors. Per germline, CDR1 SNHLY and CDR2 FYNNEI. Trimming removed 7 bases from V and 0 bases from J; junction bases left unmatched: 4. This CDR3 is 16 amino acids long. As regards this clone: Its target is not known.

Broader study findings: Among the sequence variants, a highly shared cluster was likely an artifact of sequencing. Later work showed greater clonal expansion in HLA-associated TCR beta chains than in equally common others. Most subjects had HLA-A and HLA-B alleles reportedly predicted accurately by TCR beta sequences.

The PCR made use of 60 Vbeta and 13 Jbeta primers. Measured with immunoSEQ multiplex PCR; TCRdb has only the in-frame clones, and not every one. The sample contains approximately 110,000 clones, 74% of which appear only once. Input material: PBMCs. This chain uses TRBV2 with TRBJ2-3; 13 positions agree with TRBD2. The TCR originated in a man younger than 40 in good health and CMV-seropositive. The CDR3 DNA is TGTGCCAGCAATGGACTAGCGGGGGATAGCACAGATACGCAGTATTTT. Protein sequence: CASNGLAGDSTDTQYF.